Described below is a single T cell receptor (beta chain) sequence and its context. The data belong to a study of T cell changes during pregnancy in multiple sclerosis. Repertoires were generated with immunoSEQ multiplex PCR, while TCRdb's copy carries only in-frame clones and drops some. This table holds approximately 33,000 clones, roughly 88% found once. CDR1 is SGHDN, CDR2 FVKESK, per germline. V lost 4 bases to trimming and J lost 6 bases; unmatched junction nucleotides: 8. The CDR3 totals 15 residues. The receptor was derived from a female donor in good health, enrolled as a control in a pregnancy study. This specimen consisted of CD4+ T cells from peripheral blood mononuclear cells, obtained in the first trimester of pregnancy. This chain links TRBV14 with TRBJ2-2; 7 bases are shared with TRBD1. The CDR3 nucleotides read TGTGCCAGCAGCCCTGACAGGGTACGTTCCGGGGAGCTGTTTTTT. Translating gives CASSPDRVRSGELFF.